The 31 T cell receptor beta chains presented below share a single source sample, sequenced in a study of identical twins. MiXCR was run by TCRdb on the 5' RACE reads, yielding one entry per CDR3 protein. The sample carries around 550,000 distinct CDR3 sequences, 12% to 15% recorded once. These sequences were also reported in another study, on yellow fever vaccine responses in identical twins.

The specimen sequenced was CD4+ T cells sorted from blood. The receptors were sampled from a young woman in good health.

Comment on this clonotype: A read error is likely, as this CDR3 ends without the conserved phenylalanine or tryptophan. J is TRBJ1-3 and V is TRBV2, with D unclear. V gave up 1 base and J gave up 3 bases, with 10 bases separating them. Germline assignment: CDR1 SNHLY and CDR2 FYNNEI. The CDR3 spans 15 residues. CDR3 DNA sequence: TGTGCCAGCAGTGAAGATAGAGGGAGTGGAAACACCATATATTCT. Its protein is CASSEDRGSGNTIYS.

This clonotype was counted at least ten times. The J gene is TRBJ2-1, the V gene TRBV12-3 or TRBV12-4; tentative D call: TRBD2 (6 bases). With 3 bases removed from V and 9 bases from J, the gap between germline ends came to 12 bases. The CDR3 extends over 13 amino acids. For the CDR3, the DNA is TGTGCCAGCAGTTTCTTAGCGGACGGTGAGCAGTTCTTC. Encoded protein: CASSFLADGEQFF.

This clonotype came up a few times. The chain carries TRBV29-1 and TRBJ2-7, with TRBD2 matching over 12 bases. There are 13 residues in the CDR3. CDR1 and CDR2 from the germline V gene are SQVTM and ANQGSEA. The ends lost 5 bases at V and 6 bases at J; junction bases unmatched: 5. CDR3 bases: TGCAGCGTTAGGACTAGCGGGACGGGCGAGCAGTACTTC. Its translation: CSVRTSGTGEQYF.

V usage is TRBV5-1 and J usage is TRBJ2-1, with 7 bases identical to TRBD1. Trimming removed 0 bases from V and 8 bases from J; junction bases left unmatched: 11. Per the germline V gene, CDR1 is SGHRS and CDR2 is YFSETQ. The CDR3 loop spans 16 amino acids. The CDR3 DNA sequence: TGCGCCAGCAGCTTGGGTTCAGGCCAGGGGGTGTATGAGCAGTTCTTC. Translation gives CASSLGSGQGVYEQFF.

The CDR3 loop reads CASSRTRDRGHEQYV. CDR3 bases: TGTGCCAGCTCAAGGACCCGGGACAGGGGCCACGAGCAGTACGTC. The rearrangement uses TRBV18 and TRBJ2-7; 10 nucleotides match TRBD1. Per the germline V gene, CDR1 is KGHSH and CDR2 is LQKENI. The CDR3 has 15 residues. The J segment lost 5 bases and the V segment lost 5 bases, leaving 9 bases of the junction unmatched.

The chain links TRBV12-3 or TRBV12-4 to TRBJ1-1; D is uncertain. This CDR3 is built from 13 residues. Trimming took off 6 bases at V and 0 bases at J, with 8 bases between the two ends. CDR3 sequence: CASRRHMNTEAFF. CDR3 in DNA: TGTGCCAGCAGAAGACACATGAACACTGAAGCTTTCTTT.

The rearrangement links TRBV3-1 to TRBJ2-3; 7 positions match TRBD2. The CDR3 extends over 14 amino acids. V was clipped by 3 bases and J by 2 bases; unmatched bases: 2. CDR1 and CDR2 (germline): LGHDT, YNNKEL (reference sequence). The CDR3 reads CASSQSGTTDTQYF. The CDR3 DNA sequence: TGTGCCAGCAGCCAGAGCGGGACCACAGATACGCAGTATTTT.

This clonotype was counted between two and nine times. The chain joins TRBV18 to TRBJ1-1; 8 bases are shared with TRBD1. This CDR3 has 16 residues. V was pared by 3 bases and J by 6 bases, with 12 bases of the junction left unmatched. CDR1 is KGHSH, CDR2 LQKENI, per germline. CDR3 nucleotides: TGTGCCAGCTCACCGTCGCAGACAGGGGTTGGGGCTGAAGCTTTCTTT. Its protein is CASSPSQTGVGAEAFF.

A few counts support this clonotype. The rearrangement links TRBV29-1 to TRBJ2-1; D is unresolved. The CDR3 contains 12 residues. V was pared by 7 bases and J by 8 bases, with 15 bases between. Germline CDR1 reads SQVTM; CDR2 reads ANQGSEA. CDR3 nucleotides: TGCAGCGCCGGGCGGCAGACCTATGAGCAGTTCTTC. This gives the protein CSAGRQTYEQFF.

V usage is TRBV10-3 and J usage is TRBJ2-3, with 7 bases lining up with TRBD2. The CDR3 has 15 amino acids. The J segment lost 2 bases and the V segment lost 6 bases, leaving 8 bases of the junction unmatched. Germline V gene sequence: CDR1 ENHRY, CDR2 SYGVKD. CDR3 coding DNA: TGTGCCATCAGCGAACTCCTAGCGGACACAGATACGCAGTATTTT. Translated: CAISELLADTDTQYF.

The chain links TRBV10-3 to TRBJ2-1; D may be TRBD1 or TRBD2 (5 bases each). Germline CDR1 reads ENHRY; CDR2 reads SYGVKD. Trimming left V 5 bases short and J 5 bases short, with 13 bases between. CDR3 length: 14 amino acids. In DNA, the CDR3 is TGTGCCATCAGTCAAGGGACGAATAACAATGAGCAGTTCTTC. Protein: CAISQGTNNNEQFF.

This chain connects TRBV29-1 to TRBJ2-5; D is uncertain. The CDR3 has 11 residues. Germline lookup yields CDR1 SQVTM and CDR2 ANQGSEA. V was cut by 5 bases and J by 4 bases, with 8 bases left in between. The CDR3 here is CSVFLLETQYF. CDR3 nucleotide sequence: TGCAGCGTTTTTCTTTTAGAGACCCAGTACTTC.

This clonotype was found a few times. CDR3 sequence (DNA): TGCGCCAGCACACCGTTAACCACAGATACGCAGTATTTT. Translating it yields CASTPLTTDTQYF. This chain connects TRBV5-1 to TRBJ2-3, with D unclear. Germline lookup yields CDR1 SGHRS and CDR2 YFSETQ. Trimming shortened V by 6 bases and J by 2 bases, and 10 bases separated the two germline ends. CDR3 size: 13 residues.

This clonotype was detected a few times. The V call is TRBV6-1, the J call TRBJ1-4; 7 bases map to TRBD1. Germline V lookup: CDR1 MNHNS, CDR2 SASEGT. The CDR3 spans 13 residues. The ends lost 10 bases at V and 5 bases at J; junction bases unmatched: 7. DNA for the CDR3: TGTGCCACCGGGGGACAGCTAAATGAAAAACTGTTTTTT. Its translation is CATGGQLNEKLFF.

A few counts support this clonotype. The DNA for the CDR3 is TGTGCCAGTAGTTCTCCTAGCGACCCCCAGACAAGCTCCTACGAGCAGTACTTC. Translated, it gives CASSSPSDPQTSSYEQYF. The rearrangement uses TRBV19 and TRBJ2-7; D might be TRBD2 (6 bases). Per germline, CDR1 LNHDA and CDR2 SQIVND (reference sequence). The CDR3 runs 18 residues. V was pared by 5 bases and J by 0 bases, with 23 bases between.

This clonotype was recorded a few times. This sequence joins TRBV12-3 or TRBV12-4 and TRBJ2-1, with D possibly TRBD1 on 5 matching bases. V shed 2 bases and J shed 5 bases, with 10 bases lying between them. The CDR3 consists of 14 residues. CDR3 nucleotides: TGTGCCAGCAGTTTAAGGGGAATAGACAATGAGCAGTTCTTC. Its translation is CASSLRGIDNEQFF.

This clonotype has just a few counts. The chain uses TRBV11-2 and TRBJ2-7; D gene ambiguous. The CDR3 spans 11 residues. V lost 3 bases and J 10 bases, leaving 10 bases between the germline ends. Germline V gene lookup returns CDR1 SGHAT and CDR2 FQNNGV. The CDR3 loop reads CASSFLYQQYF. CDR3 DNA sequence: TGTGCCAGCAGCTTCTTGTACCAACAGTACTTC.

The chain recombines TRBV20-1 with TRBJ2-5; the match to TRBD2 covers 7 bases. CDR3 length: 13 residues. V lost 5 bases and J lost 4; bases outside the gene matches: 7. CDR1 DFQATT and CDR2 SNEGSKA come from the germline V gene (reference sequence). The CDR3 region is CSASLTSRETQYF. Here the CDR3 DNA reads TGCAGTGCTTCTCTGACTAGCAGAGAGACCCAGTACTTC.

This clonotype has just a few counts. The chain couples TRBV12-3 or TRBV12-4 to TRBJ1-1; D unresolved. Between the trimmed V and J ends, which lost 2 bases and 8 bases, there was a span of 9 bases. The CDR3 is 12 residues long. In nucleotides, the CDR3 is TGTGCCAGCAGTTTAAATTGGTCAGAAGCTTTCTTT. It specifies CASSLNWSEAFF.

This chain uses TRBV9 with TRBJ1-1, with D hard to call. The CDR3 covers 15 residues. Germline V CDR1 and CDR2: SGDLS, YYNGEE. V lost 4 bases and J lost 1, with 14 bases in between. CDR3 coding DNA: TGTGCCAGCAGCCCCTCTGATGCGTCGAACACTGAAGCTTTCTTT. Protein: CASSPSDASNTEAFF.

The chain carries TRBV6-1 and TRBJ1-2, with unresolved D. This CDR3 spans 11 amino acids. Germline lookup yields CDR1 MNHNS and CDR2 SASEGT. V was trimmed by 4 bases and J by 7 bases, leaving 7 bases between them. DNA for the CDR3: TGTGCCAGCAGTGGATTACTTGGCTACACCTTC. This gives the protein CASSGLLGYTF.

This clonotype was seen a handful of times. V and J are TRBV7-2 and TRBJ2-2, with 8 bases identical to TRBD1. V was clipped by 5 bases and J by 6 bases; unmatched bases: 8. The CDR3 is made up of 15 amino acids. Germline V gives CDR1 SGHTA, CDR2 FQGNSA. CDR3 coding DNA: TGTGCCAGCAGCGGACCGGGACAGGCCTCCGGGGAGCTGTTTTTT. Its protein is CASSGPGQASGELFF.

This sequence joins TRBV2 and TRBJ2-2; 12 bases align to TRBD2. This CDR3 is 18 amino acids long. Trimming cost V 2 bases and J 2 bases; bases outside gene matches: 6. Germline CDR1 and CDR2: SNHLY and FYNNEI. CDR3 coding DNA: TGTGCCAGCAGTGAACCAGGACTAGCGGGACGAAACACCGGGGAGCTGTTTTTT. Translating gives CASSEPGLAGRNTGELFF.

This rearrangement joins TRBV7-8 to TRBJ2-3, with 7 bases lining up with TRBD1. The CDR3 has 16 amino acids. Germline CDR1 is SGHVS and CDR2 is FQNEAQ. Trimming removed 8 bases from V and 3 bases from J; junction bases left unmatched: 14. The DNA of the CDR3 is TGTGCCAGCGGACCATACCGGGACAGTTTGACAGATACGCAGTATTTT. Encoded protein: CASGPYRDSLTDTQYF.

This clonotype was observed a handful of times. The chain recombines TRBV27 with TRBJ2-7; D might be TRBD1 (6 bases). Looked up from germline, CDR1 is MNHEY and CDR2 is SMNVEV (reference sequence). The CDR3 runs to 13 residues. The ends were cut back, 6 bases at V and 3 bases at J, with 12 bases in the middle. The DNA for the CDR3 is TGTGCCAGCAGGTACAGGGCTAACTACGAGCAGTACTTC. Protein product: CASRYRANYEQYF.

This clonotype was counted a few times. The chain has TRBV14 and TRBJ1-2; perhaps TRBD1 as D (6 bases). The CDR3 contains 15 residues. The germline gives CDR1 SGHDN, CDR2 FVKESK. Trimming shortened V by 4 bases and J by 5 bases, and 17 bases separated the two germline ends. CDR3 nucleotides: TGTGCCAGCAGCCGTACAGGGAAGGGACCTTATGGCTACACCTTC. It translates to CASSRTGKGPYGYTF. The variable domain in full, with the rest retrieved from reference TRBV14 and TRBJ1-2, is EAGVTQFPSHSVIEKGQTVTLRCDPISGHDNLYWYRRVMGKEIKFLLHFVKESKQDESGMPNNRFLAERTGGTYSTLKVQPAELEDSGVYFCASSRTGKGPYGYTFGSGTRLTVV.

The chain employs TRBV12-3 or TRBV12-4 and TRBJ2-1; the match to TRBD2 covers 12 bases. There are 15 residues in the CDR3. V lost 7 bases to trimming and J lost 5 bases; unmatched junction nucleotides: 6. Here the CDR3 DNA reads TGTGCCAGCACTCTTCGACTAGCGGGAGACAATGAGCAGTTCTTC. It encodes CASTLRLAGDNEQFF.

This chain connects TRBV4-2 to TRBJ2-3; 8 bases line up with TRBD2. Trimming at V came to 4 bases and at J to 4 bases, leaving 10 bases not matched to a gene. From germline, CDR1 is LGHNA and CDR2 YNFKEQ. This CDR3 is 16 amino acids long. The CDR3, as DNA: TGTGCCAGCAGCCTTACCGGGACTAGGGTCCCAGATACGCAGTATTTT. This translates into CASSLTGTRVPDTQYF.

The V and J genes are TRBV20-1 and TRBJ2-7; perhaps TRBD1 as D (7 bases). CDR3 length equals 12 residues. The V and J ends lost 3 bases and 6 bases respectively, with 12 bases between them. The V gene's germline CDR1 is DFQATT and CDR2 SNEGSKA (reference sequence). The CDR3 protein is CSASRGDSEQYF. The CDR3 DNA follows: TGCAGTGCTAGCAGGGGGGATAGCGAGCAGTACTTC.

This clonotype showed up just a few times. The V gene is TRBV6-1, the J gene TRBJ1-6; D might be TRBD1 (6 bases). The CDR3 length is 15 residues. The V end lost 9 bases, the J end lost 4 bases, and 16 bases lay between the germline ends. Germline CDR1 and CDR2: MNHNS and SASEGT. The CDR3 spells CASLPQTGYNSPLHF. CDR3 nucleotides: TGTGCCAGTCTCCCTCAGACAGGTTATAATTCACCCCTCCACTTT.

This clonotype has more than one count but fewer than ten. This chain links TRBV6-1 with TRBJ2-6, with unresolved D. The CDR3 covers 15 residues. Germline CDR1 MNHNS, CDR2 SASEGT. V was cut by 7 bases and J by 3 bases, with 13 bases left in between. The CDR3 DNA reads TGTGCCAGCACCAGATCTGGGATTGGGGCCAACGTCCTGACTTTC. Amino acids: CASTRSGIGANVLTF.